The sequence of this TCR beta chain was determined in a study of response to subunit inactivated influenza vaccine. TCRdb analysed the RT-PCR reads with MiXCR anew, one entry per CDR3 protein. Found here are over 750,000 distinct CDR3 sequences, around 20% of them singletons; the top ten hold 9.5% to 13%. Findings and limits, study-wide: Authors suggested each seasonal flu vaccination may recruit only limited numbers of new T cells.

This CDR3 spans 15 amino acids. Germline CDR1 is SGHTA and CDR2 is FQGNSA. The V gene lost 2 bases and the J gene lost 5 bases, with 13 bases spanning the gap. This clonotype has only a few counts. Its antigen is not identified. This chain uses TRBV7-2 with TRBJ1-5; tentative D call: TRBD1 (5 bases). The sample in question was PBMCs from blood, obtained 5 days after vaccination. This TCR derives from a man aged 45 to 65 who received an inactivated influenza vaccine. CDR3 region: CASSLSRGSHQPQHF. CDR3 DNA sequence: TGTGCCAGCAGCTTATCACGGGGCTCTCATCAGCCCCAGCATTTT. The variable domain in full, completed from reference TRBV7-2 and TRBJ1-5, reads GAGVSQSPSNKVTEKGKDVELRCDPISGHTALYWYRQSLGQGLEFLIYFQGNSAPDKSGLPSDRFSAERTGGSVSTLTIQRTQQEDSAVYLCASSLSRGSHQPQHFGDGTRLSIL.